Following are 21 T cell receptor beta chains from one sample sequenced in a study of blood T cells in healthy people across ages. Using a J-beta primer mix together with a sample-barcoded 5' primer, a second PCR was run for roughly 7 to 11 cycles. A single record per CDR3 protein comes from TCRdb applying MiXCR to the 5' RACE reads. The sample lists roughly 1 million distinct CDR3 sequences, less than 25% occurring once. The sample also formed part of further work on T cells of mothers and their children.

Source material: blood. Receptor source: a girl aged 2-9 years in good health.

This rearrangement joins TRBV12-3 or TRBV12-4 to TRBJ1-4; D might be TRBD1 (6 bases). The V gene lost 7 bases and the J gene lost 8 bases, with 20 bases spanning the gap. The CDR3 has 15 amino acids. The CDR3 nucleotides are TGTGCCAGCACCCTCCGGCGGGGGGCTCTCGAAAAACTGTTTTTT. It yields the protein CASTLRRGALEKLFF.

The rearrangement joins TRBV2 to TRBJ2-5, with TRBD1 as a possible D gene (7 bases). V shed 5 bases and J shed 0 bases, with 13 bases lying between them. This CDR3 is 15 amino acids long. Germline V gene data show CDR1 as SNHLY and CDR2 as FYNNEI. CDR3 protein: CASSQGGPYQETQYF. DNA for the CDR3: TGTGCCAGCAGTCAGGGGGGACCGTACCAAGAGACCCAGTACTTC.

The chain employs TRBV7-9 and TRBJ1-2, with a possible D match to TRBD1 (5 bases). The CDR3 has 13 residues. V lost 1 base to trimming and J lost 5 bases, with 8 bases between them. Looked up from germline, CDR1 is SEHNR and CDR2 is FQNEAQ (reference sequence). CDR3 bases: TGTGCCAGCAGCTTAGGCAGGGTATATGGCTACACCTTC. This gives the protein CASSLGRVYGYTF.

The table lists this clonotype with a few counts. This chain's CDR3 is CASSLNSAVQETQYF. In DNA, the CDR3 is TGTGCCAGCAGCTTAAACTCTGCGGTCCAAGAGACCCAGTACTTC. This chain joins TRBV7-2 and TRBJ2-5; D is undetermined. Germline V lookup: CDR1 SGHTA, CDR2 FQGNSA. With 2 bases removed from V and 1 base from J, the gap between germline ends came to 11 bases. The CDR3 has 15 residues.

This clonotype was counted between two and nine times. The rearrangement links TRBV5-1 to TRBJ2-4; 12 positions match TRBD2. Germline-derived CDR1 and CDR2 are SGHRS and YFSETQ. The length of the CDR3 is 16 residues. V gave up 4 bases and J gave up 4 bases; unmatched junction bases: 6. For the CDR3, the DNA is TGCGCCAGCAGCCCATCCGGGACTAGCGGGAAAAACATTCAGTACTTC. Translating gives CASSPSGTSGKNIQYF.

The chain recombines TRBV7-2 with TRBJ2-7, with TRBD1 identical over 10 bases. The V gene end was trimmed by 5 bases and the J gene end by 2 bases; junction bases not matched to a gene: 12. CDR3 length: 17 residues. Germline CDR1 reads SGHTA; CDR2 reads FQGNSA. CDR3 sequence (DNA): TGTGCCAGCAGCCTTCGGACAGGGGGTTACCCCGCCTACGAGCAGTACTTC. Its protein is CASSLRTGGYPAYEQYF.

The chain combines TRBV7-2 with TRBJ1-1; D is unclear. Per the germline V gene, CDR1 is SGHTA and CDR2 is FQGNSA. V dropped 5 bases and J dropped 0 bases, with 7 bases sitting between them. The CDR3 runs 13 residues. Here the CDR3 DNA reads TGTGCCAGCAGCCCGAAAGTGAACACTGAAGCTTTCTTT. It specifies CASSPKVNTEAFF.

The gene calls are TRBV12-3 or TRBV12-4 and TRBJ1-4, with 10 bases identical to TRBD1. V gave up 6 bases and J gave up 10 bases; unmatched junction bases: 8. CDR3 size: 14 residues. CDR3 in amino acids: CASSAGTGVGKLFF. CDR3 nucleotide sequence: TGTGCCAGCAGCGCCGGGACAGGGGTAGGAAAACTGTTTTTT.

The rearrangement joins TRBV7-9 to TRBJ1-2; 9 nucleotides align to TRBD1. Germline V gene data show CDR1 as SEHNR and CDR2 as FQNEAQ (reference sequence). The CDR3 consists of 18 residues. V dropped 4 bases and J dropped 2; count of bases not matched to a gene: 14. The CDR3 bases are TGTGCCAGCAGCTCGACCATCGCCTCCGGGACAGGGAACTATGGCTACACCTTC. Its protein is CASSSTIASGTGNYGYTF.

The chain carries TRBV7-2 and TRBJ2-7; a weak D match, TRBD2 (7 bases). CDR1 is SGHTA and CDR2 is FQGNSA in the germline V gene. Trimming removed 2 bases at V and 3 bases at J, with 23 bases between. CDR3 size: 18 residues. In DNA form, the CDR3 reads TGTGCCAGCAGCTTATGGCCTGGGGGGGGCGGCTCTTACTACGAGCAGTACTTC. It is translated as CASSLWPGGGGSYYEQYF.

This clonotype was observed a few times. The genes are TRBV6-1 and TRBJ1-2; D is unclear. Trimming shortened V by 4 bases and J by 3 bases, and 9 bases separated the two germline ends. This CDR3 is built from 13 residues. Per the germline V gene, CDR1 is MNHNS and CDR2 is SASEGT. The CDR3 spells CASSALSYYGYTF. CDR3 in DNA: TGTGCCAGCAGTGCATTGAGCTACTATGGCTACACCTTC.

The CDR3 DNA sequence: TGCAGCGTTGACCGGGACAGGGACACCGGGGAGCTGTTTTTT. Its protein is CSVDRDRDTGELFF. The gene calls are TRBV29-1 and TRBJ2-2; TRBD1 agrees at 9 bases. After removal of 3 bases from V and 3 bases from J, the junction contained 2 bases not matched to a gene. Germline V gene data show CDR1 as SQVTM and CDR2 as ANQGSEA. The CDR3 has 14 amino acids.

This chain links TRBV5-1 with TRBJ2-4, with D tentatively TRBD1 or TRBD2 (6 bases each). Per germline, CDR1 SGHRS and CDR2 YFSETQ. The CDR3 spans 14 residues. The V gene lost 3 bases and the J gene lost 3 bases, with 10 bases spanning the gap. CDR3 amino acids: CASSSGGGKNIQYF. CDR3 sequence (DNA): TGCGCCAGCAGCTCAGGAGGGGGCAAAAACATTCAGTACTTC.

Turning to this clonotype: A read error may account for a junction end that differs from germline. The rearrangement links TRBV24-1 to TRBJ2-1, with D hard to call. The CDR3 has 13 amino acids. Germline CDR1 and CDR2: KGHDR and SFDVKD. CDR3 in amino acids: CATSDSSSNEQFF. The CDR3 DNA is TGTGCGACCAGTGATTCTAGTAGTAATGAGCAGTTCTTC.

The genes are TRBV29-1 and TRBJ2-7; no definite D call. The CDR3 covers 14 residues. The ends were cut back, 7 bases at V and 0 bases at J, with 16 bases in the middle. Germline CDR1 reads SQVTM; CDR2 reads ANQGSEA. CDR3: CSAMSRQLSYEQYF. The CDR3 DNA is TGCAGCGCCATGAGCCGGCAGCTCTCCTACGAGCAGTACTTC.

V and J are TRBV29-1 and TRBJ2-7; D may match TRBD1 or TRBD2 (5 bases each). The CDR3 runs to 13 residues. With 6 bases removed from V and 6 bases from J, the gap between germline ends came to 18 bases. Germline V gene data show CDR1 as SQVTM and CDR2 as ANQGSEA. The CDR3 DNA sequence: TGCAGCGTCCGGGACGGTGATTTAGGCGAGCAGTACTTC. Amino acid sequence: CSVRDGDLGEQYF.

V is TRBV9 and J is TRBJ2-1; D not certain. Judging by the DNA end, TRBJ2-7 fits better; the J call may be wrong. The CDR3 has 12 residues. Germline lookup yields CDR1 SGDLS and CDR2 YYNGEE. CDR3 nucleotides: TGTGCCAGCAGCGTAAACCCTTACGAGCAGTACTTC. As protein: CASSVNPYEQYF.

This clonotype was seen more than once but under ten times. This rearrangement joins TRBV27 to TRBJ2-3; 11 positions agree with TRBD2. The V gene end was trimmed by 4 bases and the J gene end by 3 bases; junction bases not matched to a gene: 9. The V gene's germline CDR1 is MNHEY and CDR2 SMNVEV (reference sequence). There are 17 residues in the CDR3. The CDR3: CASSSELAGEETDTQYF. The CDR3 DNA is TGTGCCAGCAGTTCCGAACTAGCGGGGGAGGAGACAGATACGCAGTATTTT.

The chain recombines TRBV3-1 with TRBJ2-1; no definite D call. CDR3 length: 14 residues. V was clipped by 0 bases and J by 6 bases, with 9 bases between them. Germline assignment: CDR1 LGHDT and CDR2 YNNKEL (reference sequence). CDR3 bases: TGTGCCAGCAGCCAAGATAGGTCACTCAATGAGCAGTTCTTC. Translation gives CASSQDRSLNEQFF.

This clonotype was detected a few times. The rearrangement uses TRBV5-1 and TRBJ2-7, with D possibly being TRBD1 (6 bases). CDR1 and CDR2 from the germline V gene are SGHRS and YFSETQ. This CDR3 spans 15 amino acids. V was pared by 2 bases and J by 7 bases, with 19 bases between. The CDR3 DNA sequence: TGCGCCAGCAGCTTTTCCGGGACAAAATACGAGGAGCAGTACTTC. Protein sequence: CASSFSGTKYEEQYF.

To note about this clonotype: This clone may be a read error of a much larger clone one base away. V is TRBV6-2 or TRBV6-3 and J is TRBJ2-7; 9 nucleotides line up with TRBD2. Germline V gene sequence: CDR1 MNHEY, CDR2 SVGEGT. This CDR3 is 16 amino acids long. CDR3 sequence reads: CVSSYSSGRPLYEQYF. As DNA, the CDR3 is TGTGTCAGCAGTTACTCAAGCGGGAGGCCCCTCTACGAGCAGTACTTC.